Shown below are 27 T cell receptor beta chains from a single sample sequenced in a study of spatial heterogeneity in lung cancer. TCRdb redid the calling of the 5' RACE reads with MiXCR, one entry per CDR3 protein. The sample records tens of thousands of distinct CDR3 sequences, 12% being singletons. Stated time point: sample taken at primary tumor resection. This material consisted of PBMCs, taken at surgery. The receptors come from a male donor with early-stage non-small cell lung cancer.

The rearrangement joins TRBV6-5 to TRBJ2-5, with 10 bases that match TRBD2. The germline V gene has CDR1 MNHEY and CDR2 SVGAGI. Germline trimming cut 0 bases from V and 1 base from J; bases unmatched to any gene: 5. The CDR3 sequence is 17 residues long. CDR3 loop: CASSYSAASGGQETQYF. The CDR3 nucleotides read TGTGCCAGCAGTTACTCTGCGGCTAGCGGGGGCCAAGAGACCCAGTACTTC.

This clonotype was seen only a few times. This chain uses TRBV20-1 with TRBJ2-2; D is possibly TRBD2 (5 bases). There are 17 residues in the CDR3. The germline CDR1 and CDR2 sequences are DFQATT and SNEGSKA (reference sequence). Deletions cut 0 bases from V and 5 bases from J, with 19 bases between. The CDR3 region is CSARDRARPRGTGELFF. CDR3 bases: TGCAGTGCTAGAGATAGGGCCCGGCCCCGGGGTACCGGGGAGCTGTTTTTT.

The chain is built from TRBV14 and TRBJ2-1; TRBD2 agrees at 9 bases. Trimming at V came to 0 bases and at J to 9 bases, leaving 6 bases not matched to a gene. Germline lookup yields CDR1 SGHDN and CDR2 FVKESK. CDR3 size: 15 residues. As DNA, the CDR3 is TGTGCCAGCAGCCAAGACCTTAGCGGGAGATCTGAGCAGTTCTTC. Its protein product is CASSQDLSGRSEQFF.

This clonotype was seen only a few times. The chain is built from TRBV6-5 and TRBJ2-3; D unresolved. V lost 6 bases and J lost 6, with 10 bases in between. The CDR3 sequence is 12 residues long. Germline V gene lookup returns CDR1 MNHEY and CDR2 SVGAGI. CDR3 amino acids: CASRSEGDTQYF. For the CDR3, the DNA is TGTGCCAGCAGGTCTGAAGGGGATACGCAGTATTTT.

This clonotype has at least ten counts. The chain is built from TRBV27 and TRBJ1-2, with 9 bases aligning to TRBD1. Germline assignment: CDR1 MNHEY and CDR2 SMNVEV (reference sequence). The CDR3 is made up of 15 amino acids. The trim removed 3 bases at V and 8 bases at J, leaving 10 bases unmatched. Here the CDR3 DNA reads TGTGCCAGCAGTTTTAATGGACAGGGGCCAGAGGGCTACACCTTC. Amino acids: CASSFNGQGPEGYTF.

This clonotype was observed many times. The chain links TRBV7-2 to TRBJ1-6, with D possibly TRBD1 on 6 matching bases. Trimming removed 0 bases at V and 5 bases at J, with 11 bases between. The germline V gene encodes CDR1 SGHTA and CDR2 FQGNSA. CDR3 size: 16 residues. This CDR3 is CASSLAGGLDNSPLHF. Here the CDR3 DNA reads TGTGCCAGCAGCTTAGCAGGGGGTTTAGATAATTCACCCCTCCACTTT.

The chain links TRBV9 to TRBJ2-3; TRBD2 is a possible D gene (6 bases). Trimming took 4 bases from V and 0 from J, leaving 12 bases between them. CDR1 and CDR2 from the germline V gene are SGDLS and YYNGEE. This CDR3 spans 15 amino acids. CDR3 DNA: TGTGCCAGCAGCCGGTCAGGGACTAGCACAGATACGCAGTATTTT. Protein: CASSRSGTSTDTQYF.

V is TRBV27 and J is TRBJ2-3; no reliable D call. Germline lookup yields CDR1 MNHEY and CDR2 SMNVEV (reference sequence). The V end was cut by 0 bases, the J end by 6 bases, with 10 bases between. The CDR3 extends over 14 amino acids. The CDR3 loop is CASSLSSRSDTQYF. CDR3 bases: TGTGCCAGCAGTTTATCCTCGCGTTCGGATACGCAGTATTTT.

This clonotype showed up just a few times. The V and J genes are TRBV28 and TRBJ2-5; D ambiguous. Germline loops: CDR1 MDHEN, CDR2 SYDVKM. Deletions cut 10 bases from V and 5 bases from J, with 20 bases between. This CDR3 contains 14 residues. This CDR3 is CAIKSHTRRETQYF. The CDR3 bases are TGTGCCATCAAGTCCCATACCAGAAGGGAGACCCAGTACTTC.

This chain connects TRBV29-1 to TRBJ1-1; unclear D gene. CDR3 size: 13 residues. Trimming took off 8 bases at V and 0 bases at J, with 13 bases between the two ends. Germline lookup yields CDR1 SQVTM and CDR2 ANQGSEA. The CDR3 is CSLTGQLNTEAFF. In nucleotides, the CDR3 is TGCAGCCTCACGGGCCAGTTGAACACTGAAGCTTTCTTT.

The chain joins TRBV28 to TRBJ2-3; D not certain. CDR3 length equals 12 residues. Trimming pared 6 bases from V and 9 bases from J, leaving 13 bases between. CDR1 and CDR2 (germline): MDHEN, SYDVKM. The chain's CDR3 is CASRWTHGTQYF. Written as DNA, the CDR3 is TGTGCCAGCAGATGGACCCACGGAACGCAGTATTTT.

This chain connects TRBV28 to TRBJ1-6; D uncertain. Per the germline V gene, CDR1 is MDHEN and CDR2 is SYDVKM. This CDR3 is 17 amino acids long. The V gene lost 5 bases and the J gene lost 2 bases, with 16 bases spanning the gap. The CDR3 region is CASSRLTASTYNSPLHF. The CDR3 bases are TGTGCCAGCAGTCGTCTGACGGCTTCCACCTATAATTCACCCCTCCACTTT.

The chain employs TRBV5-1 and TRBJ2-7; 7 nucleotides align to TRBD1. CDR3 size: 14 residues. Trimming took 6 bases from V and 2 from J; bases not matched to a gene: 8. Germline assignment: CDR1 SGHRS and CDR2 YFSETQ. The CDR3 here is CASTPGDRPYEQYF. The DNA of the CDR3 is TGCGCCAGCACCCCAGGGGACAGACCCTACGAGCAGTACTTC.

In its sample, this clonotype was seen a few times. The gene calls are TRBV6-2 or TRBV6-3 and TRBJ2-3; D call uncertain. V lost 2 bases and J lost 0, with 6 bases in between. In germline, CDR1 is MNHEY, CDR2 SVGEGT. The CDR3 is 14 amino acids. The DNA of the CDR3 is TGTGCCAGCAGTTACGCGTTTAGCACAGATACGCAGTATTTT. Protein: CASSYAFSTDTQYF.

This clonotype was seen repeatedly, ten times or more. The gene calls are TRBV12-3 or TRBV12-4 and TRBJ1-3, with D possibly TRBD1 on 6 matching bases. The CDR3 has 16 residues. V was clipped by 7 bases and J by 0 bases, with 16 bases between them. The DNA for the CDR3 is TGTGCCAGCACCCTACAGGGTTCGGGCTCTGGAAACACCATATATTTT. Its protein product is CASTLQGSGSGNTIYF.

This chain uses TRBV7-2 with TRBJ1-2; tentative D call: TRBD1 (6 bases). V was cut by 5 bases and J by 0 bases, with 13 bases left in between. The CDR3 has 15 residues. Germline-derived CDR1 and CDR2 are SGHTA and FQGNSA. CDR3 sequence (DNA): TGTGCCAGCAGCGCTACAGGGCCCCCTAACTATGGCTACACCTTC. Encoded protein: CASSATGPPNYGYTF.

The chain's CDR3 is CAISSLAGEDTQYF. The CDR3 nucleotides read TGTGCCATCAGCTCACTAGCGGGAGAAGATACGCAGTATTTT. The rearrangement joins TRBV10-3 to TRBJ2-3; 11 nucleotides match TRBD2. The CDR3 is made up of 14 amino acids. The germline CDR1 and CDR2 sequences are ENHRY and SYGVKD. V lost 6 bases to trimming and J lost 5 bases; unmatched junction nucleotides: 4.

The V call is TRBV4-1, the J call TRBJ2-1; 7 bases line up with TRBD2. V gave up 0 bases and J gave up 7 bases; unmatched junction bases: 6. The germline V gene encodes CDR1 MGHRA and CDR2 YSYEKL. CDR3 length: 15 residues. This chain's CDR3 is CASSQEKTSSNEQFF. As DNA, the CDR3 is TGCGCCAGCAGCCAAGAGAAGACTAGCTCGAATGAGCAGTTCTTC.

This clonotype was seen more than once but under ten times. The J gene is TRBJ1-3, the V gene TRBV20-1; D is ambiguous. The germline V and J ends were trimmed by 1 base and 2 bases, with 6 bases remaining between them. CDR3 size: 13 residues. The germline V gene encodes CDR1 DFQATT and CDR2 SNEGSKA (reference sequence). CDR3 residues: CSARGSAGNTIYF. The CDR3 DNA follows: TGCAGTGCTAGAGGGTCTGCTGGAAACACCATATATTTT.

This clonotype was seen a handful of times. This chain connects TRBV29-1 to TRBJ2-4; D possibly corresponds to TRBD2 (6 bases). This CDR3 has 13 amino acids. V lost 6 bases to trimming and J lost 8 bases, with 17 bases between them. CDR1 SQVTM and CDR2 ANQGSEA come from the germline V gene. CDR3 in amino acids: CSVLPPGVDIQYF. Here the CDR3 DNA reads TGCAGCGTACTCCCCCCGGGGGTTGACATTCAGTACTTC.

This clonotype appeared many times. The chain couples TRBV7-6 to TRBJ2-3; D is ambiguous. Trimming cost V 5 bases and J 2 bases, with 8 bases left between them. The CDR3 is made up of 13 amino acids. Germline assignment: CDR1 SGHVS and CDR2 FNYEAQ. CDR3 DNA: TGTGCCAGCAGCCCCGGAGCCACAGATACGCAGTATTTT. Translated, it gives CASSPGATDTQYF.

This chain uses TRBV13 with TRBJ2-4; D remains ambiguous. The CDR3 spans 14 residues. Trimming removed 2 bases from V and 8 bases from J, with 13 bases in between. Germline lookup yields CDR1 PRHDT and CDR2 FYEKMQ (reference sequence). The DNA of the CDR3 is TGTGCCAGCAGCTTAAGACGGGCGACGGACATTCAGTACTTC. Translated, it gives CASSLRRATDIQYF. The entire variable domain, with the rest obtained from reference TRBV13 and TRBJ2-4, is as follows: AAGVIQSPRHLIKEKRETATLKCYPIPRHDTVYWYQQGPGQDPQFLISFYEKMQSDKGSIPDRFSAQQFSDYHSELNMSSLELGDSALYFCASSLRRATDIQYFGAGTRLSVL.

In this sample, this clonotype turned up many times. This sequence joins TRBV7-2 and TRBJ2-4, with a tentative D call TRBD1 (6 bases). There are 15 residues in the CDR3. Trimming cost V 5 bases and J 4 bases, with 15 bases left between them. From germline, CDR1 is SGHTA and CDR2 FQGNSA. CDR3: CASSPQRGLKNIQYF. The CDR3 nucleotides read TGTGCCAGCAGCCCCCAGAGGGGGTTGAAAAACATTCAGTACTTC.

The rearrangement joins TRBV5-1 to TRBJ2-5; 8 bases are a match to TRBD2. Trimming took 7 bases from V and 2 from J; bases not matched to a gene: 7. This CDR3 region has 14 residues. Germline-derived CDR1 and CDR2 are SGHRS and YFSETQ. The DNA of the CDR3 is TGCGCCAGCTGGAGCGGGGGAGGTCAAGAGACCCAGTACTTC. Translation gives CASWSGGGQETQYF.

About this clonotype itself: A single base separates this from a much larger clone, so it may be a read error. The chain joins TRBV5-1 to TRBJ1-1; tentatively, D is TRBD1 (6 bases). Germline V gene data show CDR1 as SGHRS and CDR2 as YFSETQ. The CDR3 is made up of 15 amino acids. The CDR3 loop reads CANSPGHAQNTEAFF. For the CDR3, the DNA is TGCGCCAACAGCCCGGGACACGCCCAGAACACTGAAGCTTTCTTT.

This clonotype came up many times. The chain uses TRBV28 and TRBJ1-5; D is perhaps TRBD1 (6 bases). Trimming cost V 5 bases and J 1 base, with 12 bases left between them. The CDR3 has 15 amino acids. Germline values: CDR1 MDHEN, CDR2 SYDVKM. Here the CDR3 DNA reads TGTGCCAGCAGTCCCAGGGGACGGAGCAATCAGCCCCAGCATTTT. This encodes CASSPRGRSNQPQHF.

The genes are TRBV20-1 and TRBJ2-5; TRBD1 is a possible D gene (6 bases). V lost 6 bases to trimming and J lost 5 bases, with 22 bases between them. Germline CDR1 is DFQATT and CDR2 is SNEGSKA (reference sequence). CDR3 size: 15 residues. The CDR3 sequence is CSAYAPSGVGETQYF. Written as DNA, the CDR3 is TGCAGTGCCTACGCACCGTCAGGGGTCGGGGAGACCCAGTACTTC.